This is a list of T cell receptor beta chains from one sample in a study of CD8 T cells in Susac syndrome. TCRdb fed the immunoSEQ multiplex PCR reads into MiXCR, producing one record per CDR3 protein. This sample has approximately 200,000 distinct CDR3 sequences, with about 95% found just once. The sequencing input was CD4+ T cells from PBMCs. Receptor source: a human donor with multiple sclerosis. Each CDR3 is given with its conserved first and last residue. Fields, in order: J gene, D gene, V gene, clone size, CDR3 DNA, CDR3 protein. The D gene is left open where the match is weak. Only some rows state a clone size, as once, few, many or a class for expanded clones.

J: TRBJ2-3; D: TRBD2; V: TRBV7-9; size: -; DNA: TGTGCCAGCAGCTTCATCCCCGCTAGCGGTTTCACAGATACGCAGTATTTT; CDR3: CASSFIPASGFTDTQYF
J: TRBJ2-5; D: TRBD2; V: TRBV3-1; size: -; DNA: TGTGCCAGCAGCCAGAGGACTAGCGGGCAAGAGACCCAGTACTTC; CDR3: CASSQRTSGQETQYF
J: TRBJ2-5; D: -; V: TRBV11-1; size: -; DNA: TGTGCCAGCAGCTCCCCCGGATGGGGTGGAGAGACCCAGTACTTC; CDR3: CASSSPGWGGETQYF
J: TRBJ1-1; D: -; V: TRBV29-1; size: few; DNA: TGCAGCACAGGGCGAGATATGAACACTGAAGCTTTCTTT; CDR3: CSTGRDMNTEAFF
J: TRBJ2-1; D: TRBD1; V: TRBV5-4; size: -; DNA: TGTGCCAGCAGCTCTGGGACAGGGGTTTATAATGAGCAGTTCTTC; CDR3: CASSSGTGVYNEQFF
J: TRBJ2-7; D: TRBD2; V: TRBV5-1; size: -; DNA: TGCGCCAGCAGCTTGGCCGCGGTAGCGGGAGGCCGGGAGCAGTACTTC; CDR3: CASSLAAVAGGREQYF
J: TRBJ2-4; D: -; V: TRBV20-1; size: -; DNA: TGCAGTGCTATTCCAAGTCTCAAAAACATTCAGTACTTC; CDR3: CSAIPSLKNIQYF
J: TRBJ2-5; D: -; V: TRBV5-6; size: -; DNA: TGTGCCAGCAGCTTGGATCTGACACCTCAAGAGACCCAGTACTTC; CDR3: CASSLDLTPQETQYF
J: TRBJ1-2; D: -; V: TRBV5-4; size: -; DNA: TGTGCCAGCAGCTTATGGGAGGACTATGGCTACACCTTC; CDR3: CASSLWEDYGYTF
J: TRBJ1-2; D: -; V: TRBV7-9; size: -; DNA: TGTGCCAGCAGGTCACAGGACTATGGCTACACCTTC; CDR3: CASRSQDYGYTF
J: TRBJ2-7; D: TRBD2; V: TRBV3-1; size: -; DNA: TGTGCCAGCAGCCAAGACCCCGCGGGGGGGCGGTACGAGCAGTACTTC; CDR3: CASSQDPAGGRYEQYF
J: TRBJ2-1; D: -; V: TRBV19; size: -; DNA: TGTGCCAGTAGTACCGGTTGGGGTCCCAATGAGCAGTTCTTC; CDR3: CASSTGWGPNEQFF
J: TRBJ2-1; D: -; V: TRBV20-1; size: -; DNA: TGCAGTGCTAGAGATAGGCTAGTCTACAATGAGCAGTTCTTC; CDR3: CSARDRLVYNEQFF
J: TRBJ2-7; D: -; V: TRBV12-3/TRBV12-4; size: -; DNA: TGTGCCAGCAGTCCCTGGGACATCCGCTACGAGCAGTACTTC; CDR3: CASSPWDIRYEQYF
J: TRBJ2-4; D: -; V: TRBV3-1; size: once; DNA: TGTGCCAGCAGCCAAGTTGGCCTCTCCAACATTCAGTACTTC; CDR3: CASSQVGLSNIQYF
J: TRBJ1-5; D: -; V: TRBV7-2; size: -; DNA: TGTGCCAGCAGCTTAACGAAAGGACAGCCCCAGCATTTT; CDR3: CASSLTKGQPQHF
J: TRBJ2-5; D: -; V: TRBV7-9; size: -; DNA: TGTGCCAGCAGCTCCTTCAGGACAGAAGAGACCCAGTACTTC; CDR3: CASSSFRTEETQYF
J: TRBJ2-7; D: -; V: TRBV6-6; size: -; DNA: TGTGCCAGCAGCCCAAGGGGAGTTGGTGAGCAGTACTTC; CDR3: CASSPRGVGEQYF
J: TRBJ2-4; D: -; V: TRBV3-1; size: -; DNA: TGTGCCAGCAGCCCCAACCTTCCGGGGGTTGACATTCAGTACTTC; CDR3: CASSPNLPGVDIQYF
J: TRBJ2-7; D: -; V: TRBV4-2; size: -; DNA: TGTGCCAGCAGCCAAGTAGAGGGCAGGGTCAGAGACGAGCAGTACTTC; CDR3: CASSQVEGRVRDEQYF
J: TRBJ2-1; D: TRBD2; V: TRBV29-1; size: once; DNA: TGCAGCGTTGCTAGCGGGCACTACAATGAGCAGTTCTTC; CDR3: CSVASGHYNEQFF
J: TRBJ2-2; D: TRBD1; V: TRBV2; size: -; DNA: TGTGCCATCAGCGGACAGGGAAGGGTCGGGGAGCTGTTTTTT; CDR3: CAISGQGRVGELFF
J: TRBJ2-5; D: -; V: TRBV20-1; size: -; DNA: TGCAGTGCTAGTTCGAGGGGTCCCCAAGAGACCCAGTACTTC; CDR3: CSASSRGPQETQYF
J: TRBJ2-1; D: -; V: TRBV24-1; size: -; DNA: TGTGCCTCAAACGGGGGCGCGGGATATGAGCAGTTCTTC; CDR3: CASNGGAGYEQFF
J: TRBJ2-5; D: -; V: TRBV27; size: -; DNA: TGTGCCAGCAGTATGAGACTCGGGACCCAGTACTTC; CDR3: CASSMRLGTQYF
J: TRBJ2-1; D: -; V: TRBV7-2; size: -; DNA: TGTGCCAGCGGACGGAAAACAGGGACCAATGAGCAGTTCTTC; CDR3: CASGRKTGTNEQFF
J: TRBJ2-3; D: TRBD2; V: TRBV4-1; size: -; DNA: TGCGCCAGCAGCCGTCAGACTCTAGCGGGAAGCACAGATACGCAGTATTTT; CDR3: CASSRQTLAGSTDTQYF
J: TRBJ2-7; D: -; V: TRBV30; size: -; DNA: TGTGCCTGGAGTCTTAGGGGTCTCTACGAGCAGTACTTC; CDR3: CAWSLRGLYEQYF
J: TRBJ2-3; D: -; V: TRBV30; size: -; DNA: TGTGCCTGGAGTATTGGGGGCCAAGATACGCAGTATTTT; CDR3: CAWSIGGQDTQYF
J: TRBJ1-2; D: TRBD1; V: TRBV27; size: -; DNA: TGTGCCAGCAGTCCCAGGGGGACGGGAGCGTACGGCTACACCTTC; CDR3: CASSPRGTGAYGYTF
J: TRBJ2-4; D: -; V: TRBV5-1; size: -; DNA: TGCGCCAGCAGCCCCCCTAGCGACATTCAGTACTTC; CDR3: CASSPPSDIQYF
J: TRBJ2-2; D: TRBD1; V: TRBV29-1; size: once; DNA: TGCAGCGTTCCAAGGGGGCAATCGAACACCGGGGAGCTGTTTTTT; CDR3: CSVPRGQSNTGELFF
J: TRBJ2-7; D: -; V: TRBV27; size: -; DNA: TGTGCCAGCAGTTTGACAGTGACCAGCTCCTACGAGCAGTACTTC; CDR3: CASSLTVTSSYEQYF
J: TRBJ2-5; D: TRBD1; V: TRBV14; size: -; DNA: TGTGCCAGCAGCCCGAAGGGGACAGGCCAAGAGACCCAGTACTTC; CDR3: CASSPKGTGQETQYF
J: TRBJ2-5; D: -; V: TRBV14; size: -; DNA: TGTGCCAGCAGCCAAGACCCAGCCCAAGAGACCCAGTACTTC; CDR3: CASSQDPAQETQYF
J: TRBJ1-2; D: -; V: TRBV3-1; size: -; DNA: TGTGCCAGCAGCATGGAGGGGCGCGGACGTGGCTACACCTTC; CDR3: CASSMEGRGRGYTF
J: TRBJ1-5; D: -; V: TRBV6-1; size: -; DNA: TGTGCCAGCAACACCAGAGGGGGGACTAGCAATCAGCCCCAGCATTTT; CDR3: CASNTRGGTSNQPQHF
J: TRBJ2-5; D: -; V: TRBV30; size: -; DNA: TGTGCCTGGAGTCTATACCAGGTGGAGACCCAGTACTTC; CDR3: CAWSLYQVETQYF
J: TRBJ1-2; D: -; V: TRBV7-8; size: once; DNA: TGTGCCAGCAGCTTGCTCCCAGGGGACGACTATGGCTACACCTTC; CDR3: CASSLLPGDDYGYTF
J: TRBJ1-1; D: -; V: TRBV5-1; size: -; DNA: TGCGCCAGCAGCTTGACAACGCTGAGGACTGAAGCTTTCTTT; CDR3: CASSLTTLRTEAFF
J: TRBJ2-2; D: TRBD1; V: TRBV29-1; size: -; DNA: TGCAGCGTTGATGACAGGGGCGCCGGGGAGCTGTTTTTT; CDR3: CSVDDRGAGELFF
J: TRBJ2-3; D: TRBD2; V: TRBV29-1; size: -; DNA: TGCAGCGTTGACCTTACTAGCGGGAGTCAGACAGATACGCAGTATTTT; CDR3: CSVDLTSGSQTDTQYF
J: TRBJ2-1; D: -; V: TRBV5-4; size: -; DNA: TGTGCCAGCAGCTTGTTTTCGCGAGATGAGCAGTTCTTC; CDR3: CASSLFSRDEQFF
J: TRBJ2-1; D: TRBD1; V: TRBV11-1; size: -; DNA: TGTGCCAGCAGCAAGGGACAGTCCCCAGGTAATGAGCAGTTCTTC; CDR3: CASSKGQSPGNEQFF
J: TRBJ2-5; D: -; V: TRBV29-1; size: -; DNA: -; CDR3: CSVGHGTELRAQCF
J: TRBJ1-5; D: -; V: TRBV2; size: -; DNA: TGTGCCAGCAGACCGCGGGGCAATCAGCCCCAGCATTTT; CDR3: CASRPRGNQPQHF
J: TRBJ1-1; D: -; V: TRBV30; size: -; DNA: TGTGCCTGGACAGCTACAATGAACACTGAAGCTTTCTTT; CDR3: CAWTATMNTEAFF
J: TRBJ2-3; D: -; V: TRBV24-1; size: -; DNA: TGTGCCACCAGTGATAACAAGGGGGGCACAGATACGCAGTATTTT; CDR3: CATSDNKGGTDTQYF
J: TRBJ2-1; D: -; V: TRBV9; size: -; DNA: TGTGCCAGCAGCGTAGCGGCGGGCGGATCCTACAATGAGCAGTTCTTC; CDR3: CASSVAAGGSYNEQFF
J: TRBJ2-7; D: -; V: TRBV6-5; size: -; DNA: TGTGCCAGCAGCCGGGACCTCTCCTACGAGCAGTACTTC; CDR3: CASSRDLSYEQYF
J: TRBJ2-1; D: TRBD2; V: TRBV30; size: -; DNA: TGTGCCTGGAGTTTCGGACTAGGTCGCTCCTACAATGAGCAGTTCTTC; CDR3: CAWSFGLGRSYNEQFF
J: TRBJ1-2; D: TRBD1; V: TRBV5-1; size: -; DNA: TGCGCCAGCAGCGACCCGGGACAGGGGGCTGGTGGCTACACCTTC; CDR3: CASSDPGQGAGGYTF
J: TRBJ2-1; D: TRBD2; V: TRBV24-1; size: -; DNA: TGTGCCACCAGCGACACTAGCGGGGATTACAATGAGCAGTTCTTC; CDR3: CATSDTSGDYNEQFF
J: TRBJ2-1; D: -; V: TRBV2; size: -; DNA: TGTGCCAGCGCCTTTTTCGATGAGCAGTTCTTC; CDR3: CASAFFDEQFF